This TCR beta chain is from a study of T cell repertoires in cytomegalovirus infection. Study as a whole: Matching HLA type, along with CMV infection, was indicated by public TCR beta signatures.

This clonotype was recorded at least ten times. As yet, its antigen is unknown. Trimming stripped 0 bases from V and 3 bases from J, with 14 bases between. Per germline, CDR1 SGHDN and CDR2 FVKESK. CDR3 size: 17 residues. TCRdb re-called the reads through MiXCR, storing one row per CDR3 protein. The data contain about 300,000 distinct CDR3 sequences, 8% to 10% of them singletons. Study-wide results and caveats: CMV-specific HLA-C-restricted TCR beta clonotypes dominated the ex vivo response. Using cumulative public TCR beta family frequency, the authors identified those who carried CMV together with the relevant HLA.

The sequence derives from a human donor in good health (CMV status not recorded). Some clones in this sample may be carry-over from other donors' samples. The source material was PBMCs. The chain couples TRBV14 to TRBJ2-2; maybe TRBD2 (6 bases). In DNA form, the CDR3 reads TGTGCCAGCAGCCAAGATCCCGGGAGTTCGCACACCGGGGAGCTGTTTTTT. Protein sequence: CASSQDPGSSHTGELFF. The full variable domain, completed using reference TRBV14 and TRBJ2-2, is EAGVTQFPSHSVIEKGQTVTLRCDPISGHDNLYWYRRVMGKEIKFLLHFVKESKQDESGMPNNRFLAERTGGTYSTLKVQPAELEDSGVYFCASSQDPGSSHTGELFFGEGSRLTVL.